This T cell receptor (beta chain) stems from a study of blood T cell repertoires in COVID-19 (dated by TCRdb to the early 2020s). In the study overall: Samples from collaborators originated in the United States, Italy and Spain and spanned both the acute and convalescent phases of COVID-19. The material from the prospective study consisted of cDNA or gDNA derived from T cells, B-cell-depleted T cells, or PBMCs. Subjects who had been exposed to COVID-19, were actively infected with it, or had recovered from it provided the deeply sampled blood TCRbeta repertoires that made up the dataset. The repertoires were made available in a free public database intended to serve as a resource for research on the immune response to SARS-CoV-2. Samples were obtained from the ongoing ImmuneRACE study (first 160 participants) and from 1,000 to 1,500 subjects provided by 6 global collaborators. A de-identified subject ID, COVID-19 status, age in years and sex were almost always included in the sample metadata. HLA class I and class II types, where available, came from metadata supplied by the sample provider rather than from assay-based typing. General conclusions and limits of the study: The quantity of clinical and demographic metadata differed by source and by participant and was supplied without curation.

Samples from volunteer blood donors who had recovered from COVID-19 were contributed by a second Seattle source. Collaborating institutions collected whole blood in K2EDTA tubes following their own protocols. Collaborator samples were shipped for TCRbeta analysis as frozen whole blood, isolated PBMCs, or DNA extracted from either sample type. V is cut by 3 bases and J by 2 bases, and the space between the germline ends is 13 bases. Inclusive of the bounding cysteine and phenylalanine, the CDR3 is 16 residues long. The read is trimmed to its CDR3 DNA, 48 bases read in frame from base 1. Looking up the germline V gene yields CDR1 MNHNS and CDR2 SASEGT. With respect to this clone: No cognate antigen has been identified for it. One base away there is no much larger clone; base qualities are not given.

TCRbeta CDR3 regions were amplified from genomic DNA by means of the immunoSEQ Assay, a bias-controlled multiplex PCR. Under the source paper's analysis protocol: Within the assay, amplification of reference gene primers was used to estimate how many nucleated cells each sample contained. To quantify the absolute abundance of each unique TCRbeta CDR3 rearrangement, sequence reads were collapsed and filtered. For each sample, productive Simpson clonality was calculated as the square root of Simpson's diversity index across productive rearrangements. This immuneACCESS table, as held by TCRdb, lists in-frame sequences with V and J called but not all clones. Of the missing ones, under half trace to an unresolved V gene in checked studies; the others have no known cause. V, J and clone size reflect that table, while D and trimming were determined from the DNA. The sample table shows over 200,000 clones, and roughly 89% are seen once. Of the sample, about 6% falls within the top ten clones.

The sample was peripheral blood. The V and J genes are TRBV6-1 and TRBJ1-4, with the D gene call left open. The origin of this receptor is a man in his sixties who had recovered from COVID-19. The nucleotide sequence is given as TGTGCCAGCAGTGACTGGGCTGGGTACACTAATGAAAAACTGTTTTTT. This sequence encodes CASSDWAGYTNEKLFF.